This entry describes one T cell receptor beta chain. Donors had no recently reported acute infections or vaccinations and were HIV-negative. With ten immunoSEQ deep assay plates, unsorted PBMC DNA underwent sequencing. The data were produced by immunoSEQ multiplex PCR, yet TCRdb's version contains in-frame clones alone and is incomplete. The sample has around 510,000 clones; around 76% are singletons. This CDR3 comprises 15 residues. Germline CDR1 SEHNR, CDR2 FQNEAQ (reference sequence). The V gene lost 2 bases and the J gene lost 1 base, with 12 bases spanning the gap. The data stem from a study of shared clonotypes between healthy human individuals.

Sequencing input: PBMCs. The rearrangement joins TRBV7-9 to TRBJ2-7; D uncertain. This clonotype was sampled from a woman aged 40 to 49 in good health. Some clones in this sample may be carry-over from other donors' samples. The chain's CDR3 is CASSLSSIGSYEQYF. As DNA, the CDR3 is TGTGCCAGCAGCTTAAGTTCAATAGGTTCCTACGAGCAGTACTTC. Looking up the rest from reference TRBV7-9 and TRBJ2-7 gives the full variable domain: DTGVSQNPRHKITKRGQNVTFRCDPISEHNRLYWYRQTLGQGPEFLTYFQNEAQLEKSRLLSDRFSAERPKGSFSTLEIQRTEQGDSAMYLCASSLSSIGSYEQYFGPGTRLTVT.